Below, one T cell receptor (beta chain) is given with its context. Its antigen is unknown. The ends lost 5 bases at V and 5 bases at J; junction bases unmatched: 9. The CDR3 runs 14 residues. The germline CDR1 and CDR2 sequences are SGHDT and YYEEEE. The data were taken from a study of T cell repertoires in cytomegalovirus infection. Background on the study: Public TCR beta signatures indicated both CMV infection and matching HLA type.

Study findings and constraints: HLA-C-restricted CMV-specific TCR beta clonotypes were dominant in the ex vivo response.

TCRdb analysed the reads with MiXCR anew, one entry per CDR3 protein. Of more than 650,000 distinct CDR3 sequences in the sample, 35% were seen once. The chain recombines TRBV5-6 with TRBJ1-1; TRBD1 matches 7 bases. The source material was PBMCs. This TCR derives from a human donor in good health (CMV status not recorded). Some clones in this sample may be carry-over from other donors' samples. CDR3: CASRPQGGSTEAFF. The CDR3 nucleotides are TGTGCCAGCAGGCCCCAGGGGGGAAGTACTGAAGCTTTCTTT. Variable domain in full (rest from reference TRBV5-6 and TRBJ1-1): DAGVTQSPTHLIKTRGQQVTLRCSPKSGHDTVSWYQQALGQGPQFIFQYYEEEERQRGNFPDRFSGHQFPNYSSELNVNALLLGDSALYLCASRPQGGSTEAFFGQGTRLTVV.